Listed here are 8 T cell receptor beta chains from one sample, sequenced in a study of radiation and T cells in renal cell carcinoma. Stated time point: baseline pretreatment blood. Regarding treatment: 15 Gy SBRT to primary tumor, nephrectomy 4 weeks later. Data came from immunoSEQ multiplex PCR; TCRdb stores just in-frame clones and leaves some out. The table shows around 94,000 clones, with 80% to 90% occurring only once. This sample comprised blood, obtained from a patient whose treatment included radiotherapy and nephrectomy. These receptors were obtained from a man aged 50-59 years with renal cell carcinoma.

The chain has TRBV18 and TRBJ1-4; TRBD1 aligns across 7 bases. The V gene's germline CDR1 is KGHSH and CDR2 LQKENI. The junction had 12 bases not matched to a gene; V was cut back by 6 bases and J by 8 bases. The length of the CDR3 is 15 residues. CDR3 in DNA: TGTGCCAGCTCGCTGACAGGGAATAGTCGGGAAAAACTGTTTTTT. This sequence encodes CASSLTGNSREKLFF.

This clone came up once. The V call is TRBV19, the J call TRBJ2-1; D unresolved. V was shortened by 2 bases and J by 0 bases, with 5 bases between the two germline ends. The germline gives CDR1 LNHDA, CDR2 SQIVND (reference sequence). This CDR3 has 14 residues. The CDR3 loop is CASSIPSSYNEQFF. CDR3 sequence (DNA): TGTGCCAGTAGTATACCCAGCTCCTACAATGAGCAGTTCTTC. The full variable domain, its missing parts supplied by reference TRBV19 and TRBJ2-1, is DGGITQSPKYLFRKEGQNVTLSCEQNLNHDAMYWYRQDPGQGLRLIYYSQIVNDFQKGDIAEGYSVSREKKESFPLTVTSAQKNPTAFYLCASSIPSSYNEQFFGPGTRLTVL.

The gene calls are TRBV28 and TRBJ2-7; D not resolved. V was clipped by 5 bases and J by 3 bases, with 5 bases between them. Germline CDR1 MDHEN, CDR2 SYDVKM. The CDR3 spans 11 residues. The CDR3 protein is CASSQYYEQYF. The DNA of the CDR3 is TGTGCCAGCAGTCAATACTACGAGCAGTACTTC. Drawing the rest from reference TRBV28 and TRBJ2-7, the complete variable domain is DVKVTQSSRYLVKRTGEKVFLECVQDMDHENMFWYRQDPGLGLRLIYFSYDVKMKEKGDIPEGYSVSREKKERFSLILESASTNQTSMYLCASSQYYEQYFGPGTRLTVT.

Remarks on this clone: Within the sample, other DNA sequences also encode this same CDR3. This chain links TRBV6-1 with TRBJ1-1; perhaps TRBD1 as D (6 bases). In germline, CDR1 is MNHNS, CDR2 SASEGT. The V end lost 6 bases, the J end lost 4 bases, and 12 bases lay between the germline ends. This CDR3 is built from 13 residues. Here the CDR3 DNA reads TGTGCCAGCAGCGAACAGGGCAGCACTGAAGCTTTCTTT. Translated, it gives CASSEQGSTEAFF.

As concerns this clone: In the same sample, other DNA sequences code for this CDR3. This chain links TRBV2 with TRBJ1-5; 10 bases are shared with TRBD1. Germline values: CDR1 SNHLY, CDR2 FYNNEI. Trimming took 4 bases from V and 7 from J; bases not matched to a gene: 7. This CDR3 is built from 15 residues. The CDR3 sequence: CASSGTGGSGQPQHF. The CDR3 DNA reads TGTGCCAGCAGTGGGACAGGGGGGAGCGGGCAGCCCCAGCATTTT.

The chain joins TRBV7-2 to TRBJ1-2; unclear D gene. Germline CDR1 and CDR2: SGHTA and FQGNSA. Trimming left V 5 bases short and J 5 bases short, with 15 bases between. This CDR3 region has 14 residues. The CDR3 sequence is CASSPGPTIYGYTF. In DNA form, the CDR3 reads TGTGCCAGCAGCCCCGGACCGACCATATATGGCTACACCTTC.

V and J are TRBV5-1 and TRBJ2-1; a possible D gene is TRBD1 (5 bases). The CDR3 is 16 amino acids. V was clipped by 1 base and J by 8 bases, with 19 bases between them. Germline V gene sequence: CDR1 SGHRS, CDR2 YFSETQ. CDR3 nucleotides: TGCGCCAGCAGCTTGAATCTTCAGGGTGTCAGCGATGAGCAGTTCTTC. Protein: CASSLNLQGVSDEQFF. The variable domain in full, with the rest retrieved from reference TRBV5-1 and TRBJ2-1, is KAGVTQTPRYLIKTRGQQVTLSCSPISGHRSVSWYQQTPGQGLQFLFEYFSETQRNKGNFPGRFSGRQFSNSRSEMNVSTLELGDSALYLCASSLNLQGVSDEQFFGPGTRLTVL.

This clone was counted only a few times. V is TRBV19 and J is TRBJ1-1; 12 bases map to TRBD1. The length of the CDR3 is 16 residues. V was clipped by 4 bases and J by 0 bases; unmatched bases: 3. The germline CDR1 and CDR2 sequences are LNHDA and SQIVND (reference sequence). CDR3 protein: CASSRGQGAMNTEAFF. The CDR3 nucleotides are TGTGCCAGTAGTAGGGGACAGGGGGCGATGAACACTGAAGCTTTCTTT.